These 5 T cell receptor beta chains were sequenced from one sample in a study of response to subunit inactivated influenza vaccine (dated by TCRdb to between 2017 and 2018). Library preparation used RT-PCR. For sequencing, an Illumina HiSeq 2500 was employed. The public reads were reanalyzed by TCRdb: fastp trimming at Q25, MiXCR alignment, in-frame beta chains only. Each entry merges the rows of one CDR3 protein and shows their most common DNA and genes. This sample gives 650,000 to 800,000 distinct CDR3 sequences in total; around 18% of them show up just once. Approximately 11% of the sample belongs to the ten largest clones. Material: PBMCs from blood, obtained less than 6 days after vaccination. The receptors were gathered from a man in his fifties who received an inactivated influenza vaccine. Donor details come from another sample of the same person, matched by shared clones.

The J gene is TRBJ2-3, the V gene TRBV4-3; D remains unclear. Germline V lookup: CDR1 LGHNA, CDR2 YSLEER. The CDR3 length is 19 residues. The ends were cut back, 0 bases at V and 3 bases at J, with 22 bases in the middle. CDR3 protein: CASSQDEGIRQYKTDTQYF. The DNA of the CDR3 is TGCGCCAGCAGCCAAGATGAAGGGATTCGCCAATACAAAACAGATACGCAGTATTTT.

This clonotype was seen at least ten times. The rearrangement links TRBV29-1 to TRBJ2-1; 7 bases line up with TRBD2. The CDR3 extends over 13 amino acids. After removal of 8 bases from V and 6 bases from J, the junction contained 10 bases not matched to a gene. Germline values: CDR1 SQVTM, CDR2 ANQGSEA. Written as DNA, the CDR3 is TGCAGCACTCAGGCGGGAGTATCCAATGAGCAGTTCTTC. It yields the protein CSTQAGVSNEQFF.

The chain is built from TRBV5-6 and TRBJ1-1; the D gene is possibly TRBD1 (5 bases). Germline V CDR1 and CDR2: SGHDT, YYEEEE. The CDR3 has 15 residues. The ends were cut back, 4 bases at V and 1 base at J, with 14 bases in the middle. The CDR3 reads CASSRRGLKNTEAFF. CDR3 in DNA: TGTGCCAGCAGCCGCCGGGGCCTGAAGAACACTGAAGCTTTCTTT.

CDR3 in DNA: TGTGCCAGCAGCCTGACCGAGGGTCCGAACACTGAAGCTTTCTTT. Encoded protein: CASSLTEGPNTEAFF. The V call is TRBV7-2, the J call TRBJ1-1; no firm D call. V was clipped by 5 bases and J by 1 base, with 14 bases between them. Germline V CDR1 and CDR2: SGHTA, FQGNSA. This CDR3 comprises 15 residues.

The chain combines TRBV5-6 with TRBJ2-3, with a possible D match to TRBD1 (5 bases). Germline assignment: CDR1 SGHDT and CDR2 YYEEEE. Trimming removed 0 bases at V and 2 bases at J, with 10 bases between. The CDR3 is 15 amino acids. The CDR3 nucleotides are TGTGCCAGCAGCTTGGAGGGGCGCGACACAGATACGCAGTATTTT. Its translation: CASSLEGRDTDTQYF.